The 19 T cell receptor beta chains in this list originate from one sample, sequenced in a study of T-cell reconstitution after alpha-beta-depleted transplantation in children (dated by TCRdb to the mid-2010s). Receptors were amplified or captured by PCR. These reads were obtained on an Illumina HiSeq 2500. TCR libraries were prepared with molecular barcoding, using unique molecular identifiers to normalize TCRbeta repertoire quantification. The public reads were run again by TCRdb, first through fastp at Q25 and then through MiXCR, and only productive beta chains were kept. Entries that share a CDR3 protein sequence are merged under the most common genes and DNA. The sample contains 150,000 to 200,000 distinct CDR3 sequences, 6% to 7% of them found a single time. In total, the top ten clones hold about 3% of the sample. This material consisted of PBMCs from the stem cell graft donor, taken from the stem cell graft. The source of these receptors is a human donor who donated a stem cell graft to a child with Wiskott-Aldrich syndrome.

The rearrangement joins TRBV12-3 or TRBV12-4 to TRBJ2-2, with 7 bases that match TRBD1. V was pared by 5 bases and J by 0 bases, with 3 bases of the junction left unmatched. This CDR3 has 15 amino acids. The CDR3 bases are TGTGCCAGCAGTAAGGGACAGTCGAACACCGGGGAGCTGTTTTTT. Protein: CASSKGQSNTGELFF.

In this sample, this clonotype turned up many times. The genes are TRBV10-3 and TRBJ1-1, with D possibly matching TRBD1 (5 bases). The CDR3 runs to 12 residues. Germline V lookup: CDR1 ENHRY, CDR2 SYGVKD. V gave up 3 bases and J gave up 11 bases, with 13 bases separating them. CDR3 nucleotides: TGTGCCATCAGTGAATTGGGGCCAGGGGCTTTCTTT. Amino acid sequence: CAISELGPGAFF.

This clonotype was seen ten or more times. This chain connects TRBV27 to TRBJ1-2; possible D gene TRBD1, 5 bases. Germline V gene lookup returns CDR1 MNHEY and CDR2 SMNVEV (reference sequence). This CDR3 region has 13 residues. V dropped 4 bases and J dropped 5 bases, with 11 bases sitting between them. In DNA form, the CDR3 reads TGTGCCAGCAGTTGGGGGAGAGGATATGGCTACACCTTC. Translation: CASSWGRGYGYTF.

This clonotype was detected ten times or more. The chain links TRBV5-1 to TRBJ2-1, with D possibly matching TRBD2 (5 bases). CDR1 is SGHRS and CDR2 is YFSETQ in the germline V gene. The germline V and J ends were trimmed by 0 bases and 7 bases, with 8 bases remaining between them. This CDR3 is 13 amino acids long. This CDR3 reads CASSLAGSNEQFF. For the CDR3, the DNA is TGCGCCAGCAGCTTGGCGGGGAGTAATGAGCAGTTCTTC.

The chain links TRBV14 to TRBJ2-5; D may be TRBD1 (6 bases). The CDR3 spans 15 residues. Germline CDR1 SGHDN, CDR2 FVKESK. V lost 4 bases and J lost 1, with 13 bases in between. This chain's CDR3 is CASSPGVGAQETQYF. The DNA of the CDR3 is TGTGCCAGCAGCCCCGGGGTGGGGGCCCAAGAGACCCAGTACTTC. The full variable domain, rest sourced from reference TRBV14 and TRBJ2-5, is EAGVTQFPSHSVIEKGQTVTLRCDPISGHDNLYWYRRVMGKEIKFLLHFVKESKQDESGMPNNRFLAERTGGTYSTLKVQPAELEDSGVYFCASSPGVGAQETQYFGPGTRLLVL.

This clonotype has more than one count but fewer than ten. This chain's CDR3 is CASSLASVQPQHF. In DNA form, the CDR3 reads TGTGCCAGCAGTTTGGCTAGTGTACAGCCCCAGCATTTT. The genes are TRBV12-3 or TRBV12-4 and TRBJ1-5; D is unclear. With 3 bases removed from V and 7 bases from J, the gap between germline ends came to 10 bases. CDR3 length equals 13 residues.

This clonotype was counted at least ten times. The chain has TRBV5-1 and TRBJ1-1; D is ambiguous. This CDR3 region has 14 residues. From germline, CDR1 is SGHRS and CDR2 YFSETQ. Trimming took off 0 bases at V and 4 bases at J, with 10 bases between the two ends. CDR3 loop: CASSLAVESTEAFF. As DNA, the CDR3 is TGCGCCAGCAGCTTGGCCGTCGAATCCACTGAAGCTTTCTTT.

This clonotype was detected ten times or more. The J gene is TRBJ1-2, the V gene TRBV7-2; no firm D call. Germline CDR1 reads SGHTA; CDR2 reads FQGNSA. The CDR3 length is 11 residues. Trimming took off 4 bases at V and 6 bases at J, with 6 bases between the two ends. This CDR3 reads CASSSLDGYTF. The CDR3 DNA reads as TGTGCCAGCAGCTCCTTGGATGGCTACACCTTC.

The sample holds a few counts of this clonotype. The gene calls are TRBV6-2 or TRBV6-3 and TRBJ2-2; 8 bases line up with TRBD2. The germline V gene has CDR1 MNHEY and CDR2 SVGEGT. This CDR3 has 21 amino acids. V was pared by 1 base and J by 6 bases, with 22 bases of the junction left unmatched. The CDR3 region is CASSYYLIGEIAGQRPGELFF. The CDR3 coding sequence is TGTGCCAGCAGTTACTACCTCATCGGAGAAATAGCGGGGCAACGTCCCGGGGAGCTGTTTTTT.

This clonotype was counted ten times or more. V is TRBV6-4 and J is TRBJ1-1; D ambiguous. CDR3 length: 14 amino acids. Trimming left V 2 bases short and J 1 base short, with 8 bases between. Germline V lookup: CDR1 MRHNA, CDR2 SNTAGT. Here the CDR3 DNA reads TGTGCCAGCAGTGACGGGGTTGGGAACACTGAAGCTTTCTTT. Its translation is CASSDGVGNTEAFF.

This clonotype was detected ten times or more. The rearrangement uses TRBV7-9 and TRBJ2-3, with TRBD2 matching over 12 bases. Germline V gene sequence: CDR1 SEHNR, CDR2 FQNEAQ (reference sequence). This CDR3 is built from 15 residues. The V and J ends lost 2 bases and 5 bases, in that order; junction bases with no gene match: 2. The CDR3 DNA is TGTGCCAGCAGCTTACTAGCGGGAGGGTTAGATACGCAGTATTTT. Amino acids: CASSLLAGGLDTQYF.

In this sample, this clonotype turned up many times. The rearrangement links TRBV4-3 to TRBJ2-3, with a possible D match to TRBD2 (6 bases). This CDR3 comprises 14 residues. In germline, CDR1 is LGHNA, CDR2 YSLEER. Trimming pared 5 bases from V and 0 bases from J, leaving 9 bases between. The CDR3 coding sequence is TGCGCCAGCAGCGCAAGCGGGAGCACAGATACGCAGTATTTT. Residues: CASSASGSTDTQYF.

This clonotype was observed at least ten times. The V gene is TRBV29-1, the J gene TRBJ2-3; TRBD2 matches at 13 bases. Germline V gene sequence: CDR1 SQVTM, CDR2 ANQGSEA. J lost 3 bases, V lost 6 bases, and 9 bases had no gene match. The CDR3 consists of 16 residues. CDR3 in DNA: TGCAGCGTGGGAGGACTAGCGGGGGTTGTAACAGATACGCAGTATTTT. Its translation is CSVGGLAGVVTDTQYF.

J is TRBJ2-2 and V is TRBV7-9, with D possibly TRBD1 on 5 matching bases. Germline V gene lookup returns CDR1 SEHNR and CDR2 FQNEAQ (reference sequence). The CDR3 is 12 amino acids. Trimming pared 8 bases from V and 1 base from J, leaving 5 bases between. The CDR3 coding sequence is TGTGCCAGCGGACAGAACACCGGGGAGCTGTTTTTT. Its translation: CASGQNTGELFF.

This clonotype was seen ten or more times. This chain's CDR3 is CASGDGGSTDTQYF. The CDR3, as DNA: TGCGCCAGCGGTGATGGGGGCTCCACAGATACGCAGTATTTT. The rearrangement joins TRBV5-1 to TRBJ2-3; TRBD1 is a possible D gene (6 bases). Trimming cost V 7 bases and J 2 bases, with 14 bases left between them. The CDR3 length is 14 residues. Germline V lookup: CDR1 SGHRS, CDR2 YFSETQ. The full variable domain, with the rest looked up from reference TRBV5-1 and TRBJ2-3, is KAGVTQTPRYLIKTRGQQVTLSCSPISGHRSVSWYQQTPGQGLQFLFEYFSETQRNKGNFPGRFSGRQFSNSRSEMNVSTLELGDSALYLCASGDGGSTDTQYFGPGTRLTVL.

At least ten counts were recorded for this clonotype. J is TRBJ2-1 and V is TRBV3-1; unclear D gene. Trimming left V 1 base short and J 7 bases short, with 14 bases between. Germline assignment: CDR1 LGHDT and CDR2 YNNKEL (reference sequence). CDR3 length equals 15 residues. The CDR3 loop is CASSQVIGGWNEQFF. CDR3 bases: TGTGCCAGCAGCCAAGTCATAGGTGGCTGGAATGAGCAGTTCTTC.

This clonotype was counted at least ten times. The rearrangement joins TRBV5-1 to TRBJ1-2; D unresolved. Germline V gene lookup returns CDR1 SGHRS and CDR2 YFSETQ. The length of the CDR3 is 12 residues. V was shortened by 0 bases and J by 6 bases, with 6 bases between the two germline ends. CDR3 DNA: TGCGCCAGCAGCTTGGTTGGGGATGGCTACACCTTC. Encoded protein: CASSLVGDGYTF.

This clonotype was seen repeatedly, ten times or more. The chain recombines TRBV12-3 or TRBV12-4 with TRBJ1-2, with 7 bases that match TRBD1. V shed 5 bases and J 6 bases; nucleotides not matched to a gene: 9. This CDR3 has 14 amino acids. The CDR3 loop reads CASSLGAQGNGYTF. CDR3 DNA sequence: TGTGCCAGCAGTCTGGGGGCACAGGGGAATGGCTACACCTTC.

In its sample, this clonotype was seen many times. The V call is TRBV28, the J call TRBJ1-3; D is undetermined. The V gene lost 8 bases and the J gene lost 3 bases, with 23 bases spanning the gap. This CDR3 region has 17 residues. Germline CDR1 is MDHEN and CDR2 is SYDVKM. The CDR3 DNA reads as TGTGCCAGCCACGCCGGCGTCGGGCGACCAAGTGGAAACACCATATATTTT. Its translation: CASHAGVGRPSGNTIYF.